This T cell receptor (beta chain) appears in the sequencing data of a study of CD8+ T cells in alopecia areata (dated by TCRdb to between 2017 and 2018). At the level of the whole study: The treated patients took part in an open-label pilot trial in which moderate-to-severe alopecia areata was treated with oral tofacitinib at 5 to 10 mg twice daily. Tofacitinib-treated patients had biopsies at baseline and at 4 and 24 weeks of treatment, with a later scalp biopsy in several patients. Patients stayed on tofacitinib for 6 to 18 months and then had 6 months of follow-up off drug so that delayed response and recurrence could be assessed. In treated patients, disease severity was measured using the SALT score, which gives the percentage of scalp surface area affected. Scalp clonality was compared among normal scalp (n=4), patchy alopecia areata scalp (n=8), and alopecia totalis/universalis scalp (n=8). RNA was extracted with the PAXgene miRNA kit for fixed scalp, the miRNeasy kit for PBMCs, and the RNeasy kit for mouse skin. To study T cell clonal expansion in alopecia areata, the researchers applied high-throughput TCRbeta sequencing to both the C3H/HeJ mouse model and human patients. TCRbeta CDR3 regions were amplified by immunoSEQ multiplex PCR with 35 Vbeta forward and 13 Jbeta reverse primers. Scalp tissue and sorted CD4+ and CD8+ peripheral blood T cells from patchy and totalis/universalis alopecia areata patients and from healthy controls were covered by human TCRbeta sequencing. General conclusions and limits of the study: Unlike mouse skin, where gammadelta T cells dominate, normal human skin contains resident alphabeta T cells that get sequenced too, which complicates analysis of the scalp TCR repertoire. Higher clonality and more expanded CD8+ clones were observed in lesional scalp than in normal scalp, particularly in alopecia totalis/universalis, a finding suggestive of antigenic drive. With tofacitinib, both scalp clonality and the number of expanded CD8+ clones among the top 100 scalp clones went down significantly. During tofacitinib treatment, many expanded lesional clones remained in scalp and blood, and this persistence may partly explain relapse after treatment is stopped. Because the treated cohort was small and included a single nonresponder, larger studies are needed to assess links between baseline CD8+ expansion and response. Shared TCR sequences between patients were less evident than in mice, which may be partly attributable to HLA diversity in the patient population.

The library relied on the immunoSEQ multiplex PCR assay. To provide template for TCR sequencing, every sample had RNA extracted and reverse transcribed into cDNA. First-strand cDNA was synthesized using SuperScript III with a 2:1 mix of oligo-dT and random hexamers. A synthetic immune receptor repertoire was used to gauge amplification bias, and whatever bias remained was removed computationally. Per the original workflow: Raw reads were preprocessed to remove errors, and CDR3 was defined according to IMGT conventions as the region from the conserved cysteine to phenylalanine. To get clonality, Shannon entropy was normalized by log2 of the number of productive unique TCRs and the result was subtracted from 1. CD4 or CD8 identity of scalp clones was inferred by cross-referencing scalp TCRbeta sequences with sorted blood CD4 and CD8 repertoires. As stored in TCRdb, this immuneACCESS dataset retains in-frame rearrangements with V and J assigned. A fraction of the clones does not appear; measured against another copy, unresolved V genes explain less than half of the discrepancy, and the remainder lacks a known reason. The D gene and trimming were derived from the DNA, and the V and J assignments and clone size from that table. Recorded for this sample are hundreds of thousands of clones; 58% of them occurred a single time. The top ten constitute 1.8% of the sample.

In this sample, this clone turned up a few times. Its antigen target is currently unknown. Per-base quality was not reported, and no clone a single base away is much larger than it. In the paper's terms, the time point label means: roughly 24 weeks on oral tofacitinib. This specimen's treatment or condition label, per the study, means: oral pan-JAK inhibitor, 5-10 mg twice daily. Lesional scalp punch biopsies and peripheral blood were obtained from alopecia areata patients. After PBMCs were isolated by density centrifugation and stained for CD3, CD4 and CD8, a FACSAria was used to sort CD4+ and CD8+ T cells. According to the germline V gene (reference sequence), CDR1 reads LNHDA and CDR2 reads SQIVND. Compared with germline, V lacks 9 bases and J lacks 3 bases; bases without a gene match: 8. From cysteine to phenylalanine, the CDR3 is 14 amino acids long. The retained sequence is limited to the CDR3, 42 bases, with the frame set at the first base.

The sequencing here drew on CD4+ T cells sorted from blood, taken at week 24, from a patient treated with tofacitinib. The rearrangement combines TRBV19 with TRBJ2-3, with 8 bases aligning to TRBD1. This TCR was recovered from a human donor with alopecia areata. The CDR3: CASRRTGSTDTQYF. The sequenced DNA: TGTGCCAGCCGTCGGACAGGGTCGACAGATACGCAGTATTTT.